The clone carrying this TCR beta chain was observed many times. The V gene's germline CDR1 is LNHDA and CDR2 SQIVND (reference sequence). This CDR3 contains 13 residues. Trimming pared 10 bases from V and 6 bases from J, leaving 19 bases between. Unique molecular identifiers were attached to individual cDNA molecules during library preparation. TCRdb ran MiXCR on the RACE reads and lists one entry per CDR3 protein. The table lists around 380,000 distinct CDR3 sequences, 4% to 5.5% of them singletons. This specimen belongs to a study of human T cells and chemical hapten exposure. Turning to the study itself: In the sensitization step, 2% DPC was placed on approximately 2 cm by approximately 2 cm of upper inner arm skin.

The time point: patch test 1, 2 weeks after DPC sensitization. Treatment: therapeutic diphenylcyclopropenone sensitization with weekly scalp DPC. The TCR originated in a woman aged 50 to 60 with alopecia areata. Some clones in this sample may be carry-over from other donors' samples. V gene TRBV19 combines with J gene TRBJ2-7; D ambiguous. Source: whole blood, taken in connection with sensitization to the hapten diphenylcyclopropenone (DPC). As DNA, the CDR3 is TGTGCCACAAAAACGGAATCCCTACCCGAGCAGTACTTC. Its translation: CATKTESLPEQYF.